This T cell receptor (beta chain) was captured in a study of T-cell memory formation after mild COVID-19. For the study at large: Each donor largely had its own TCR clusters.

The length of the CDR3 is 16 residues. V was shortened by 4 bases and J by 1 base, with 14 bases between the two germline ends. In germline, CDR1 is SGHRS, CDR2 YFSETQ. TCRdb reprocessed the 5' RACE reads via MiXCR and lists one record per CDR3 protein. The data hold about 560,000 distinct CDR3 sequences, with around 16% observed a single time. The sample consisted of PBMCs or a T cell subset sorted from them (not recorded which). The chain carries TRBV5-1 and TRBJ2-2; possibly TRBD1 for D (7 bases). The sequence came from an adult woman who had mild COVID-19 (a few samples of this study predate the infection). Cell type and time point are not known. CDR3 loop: CASSNRQGLNTGELFF. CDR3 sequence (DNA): TGCGCCAGCAGCAACCGACAGGGACTGAACACCGGGGAGCTGTTTTTT.